Shown below are 22 T cell receptor beta chains from a single sample sequenced in a study of vaccination and CD4 T cells after COVID-19. These receptors have no known antigen. Described treatment: roughly 10-day PBMC culture with coronavirus spike peptide pools or control peptides (ViraFEST assay). Oncomine TCR Beta short-read sequencing was applied to DNA from cultured CD4+ T cells. Via MiXCR, TCRdb re-called the PCR reads, giving one row per CDR3 protein. The repertoire holds about 16,000 distinct CDR3 sequences, with roughly 46% as singletons. The sequencing sample was made of CD4+ T cells from blood, cultured in vitro. These receptors originate from a human donor who had recovered from COVID-19.

The chain combines TRBV6-1 with TRBJ2-5; 12 nucleotides match TRBD2. V shed 5 bases and J 1 base; nucleotides not matched to a gene: 8. From germline, CDR1 is MNHNS and CDR2 SASEGT. The CDR3 is made up of 17 amino acids. CDR3 sequence reads: CASSPFGLAGSQETQYF. CDR3 bases: TGTGCCAGCAGTCCCTTCGGACTAGCGGGAAGCCAAGAGACCCAGTACTTC.

The rearrangement links TRBV11-3 to TRBJ2-5; TRBD2 agrees at 8 bases. V shed 1 base, J shed 5 bases, and the junction held 18 bases outside the gene matches. CDR1 and CDR2 (germline): SGHNT, YENEEA. This CDR3 has 19 residues. In nucleotides, the CDR3 is TGTGCCAGCAGCTTAGCCGGACTAGCTGAATTTGGCGGGGGGGAGACCCAGTACTTC. It specifies CASSLAGLAEFGGGETQYF.

The chain uses TRBV18 and TRBJ1-1; TRBD1 might be the D (6 bases). The CDR3 is made up of 13 amino acids. In germline, CDR1 is KGHSH, CDR2 LQKENI. V gave up 7 bases and J gave up 1 base, with 10 bases separating them. The chain's CDR3 is CASFSDRNTEAFF. CDR3 bases: TGTGCCAGCTTCTCGGACAGGAACACTGAAGCTTTCTTT.

V usage is TRBV29-1 and J usage is TRBJ2-1; D uncertain. The end of the DNA is better explained by TRBJ2-7, so the J call may be wrong. CDR1 is SQVTM and CDR2 is ANQGSEA in the germline V gene. This CDR3 comprises 15 residues. Written as DNA, the CDR3 is TGCAGCGTTGTGTTGGCAAGCCGAAGCTCCTACGAGCAGTACTTC. As protein: CSVVLASRSSYEQYF.

This clonotype was seen a handful of times. The chain employs TRBV6-5 and TRBJ1-5; 9 nucleotides align to TRBD1. V lost 0 bases and J lost 4; bases outside the gene matches: 1. The CDR3 is 15 amino acids. The V gene's germline CDR1 is MNHEY and CDR2 SVGAGI. As DNA, the CDR3 is TGTGCCAGCAGTTACTCCGGGACAGGGAATCAGCCCCAGCATTTT. Translating gives CASSYSGTGNQPQHF.

V usage is TRBV30 and J usage is TRBJ2-7; no firm D call. The CDR3 covers 11 residues. CDR1 GTSNPN and CDR2 SVGIG come from the germline V gene (reference sequence). The V gene lost 3 bases and the J gene lost 6 bases, with 9 bases spanning the gap. The CDR3 here is CAWSRPSEQYF. For the CDR3, the DNA is TGTGCCTGGAGCCGCCCGTCCGAGCAGTACTTC.

The rearrangement uses TRBV19 and TRBJ1-2; D gene uncertain. This CDR3 has 15 amino acids. Germline CDR1 reads LNHDA; CDR2 reads SQIVND (reference sequence). Trimming stripped 8 bases from V and 0 bases from J, with 16 bases between. CDR3 in amino acids: CASRLGGFTNYGYTF. CDR3 coding DNA: TGTGCCAGTCGCCTGGGAGGCTTCACTAACTATGGCTACACCTTC.

This clonotype showed up just a few times. CDR3 amino acids: CATKREGRAGELFF. DNA for the CDR3: TGTGCCACTAAGCGGGAGGGCCGGGCCGGGGAGCTGTTTTTT. The chain is built from TRBV15 and TRBJ2-2, with 10 bases matching TRBD2. The J segment lost 6 bases and the V segment lost 9 bases, leaving 7 bases of the junction unmatched. Germline V lookup: CDR1 LNHNV, CDR2 YYDKDF (reference sequence). The CDR3 runs 14 residues.

This chain links TRBV28 with TRBJ2-1; 13 bases line up with TRBD2. This CDR3 spans 15 amino acids. The germline V gene has CDR1 MDHEN and CDR2 SYDVKM. Losses at the gene ends were 6 bases for V and 15 bases for J; bases not matched to a gene: 14. CDR3 in amino acids: CASRLPGLAGRFLFF. The CDR3 nucleotides are TGTGCCAGCAGACTCCCGGGACTAGCGGGGAGGTTTCTGTTCTTC.

By proportion, this clonotype is medium-sized. The V and J genes are TRBV7-8 and TRBJ1-1, with TRBD1 matching over 8 bases. The J segment lost 4 bases and the V segment lost 2 bases, leaving 0 bases of the junction unmatched. The CDR3 has 13 residues. CDR1 and CDR2 from the germline V gene are SGHVS and FQNEAQ. The CDR3: CASSLTGGTEAFF. DNA of the CDR3: TGTGCCAGCAGCTTAACAGGGGGCACTGAAGCTTTCTTT.

This chain joins TRBV2 and TRBJ2-7; tentative D call: TRBD1 (5 bases). Germline V CDR1 and CDR2: SNHLY, FYNNEI. Deletions cut 3 bases from V and 2 bases from J, with 11 bases between. The CDR3 has 14 amino acids. The CDR3 DNA follows: TGTGCCAGCAGTGAGGCAGGGCGACCCTACGAGCAGTACTTC. The encoded protein is CASSEAGRPYEQYF.

The chain recombines TRBV20-1 with TRBJ2-2; perhaps TRBD1 as D (6 bases). CDR1 and CDR2 (germline): DFQATT, SNEGSKA (reference sequence). This CDR3 has 16 residues. The V end was cut by 2 bases, the J end by 3 bases, with 16 bases between. In nucleotides, the CDR3 is TGCAGTGCTAGACTAAACAGGGCCGACGACACCGGGGAGCTGTTTTTT. Encoded protein: CSARLNRADDTGELFF.

This clonotype was seen a handful of times. The rearrangement links TRBV6-2 or TRBV6-3 to TRBJ1-4; D is unresolved. The CDR3 has 12 amino acids. Germline V gene data show CDR1 as MNHEY and CDR2 as SVGEGT. Between the trimmed V and J ends, which lost 5 bases and 11 bases, there was a span of 12 bases. This chain's CDR3 is CASSENKAKLFF. The CDR3 bases are TGTGCCAGCAGTGAAAACAAGGCTAAACTGTTTTTT.

The chain's CDR3 is CAWSTGTDSSYEQYF. CDR3 nucleotide sequence: TGTGCCTGGAGTACCGGGACAGATAGCTCCTACGAGCAGTACTTC. J is TRBJ2-7 and V is TRBV30; 7 nucleotides line up with TRBD1. Trimming removed 2 bases from V and 0 bases from J; junction bases left unmatched: 7. Looked up from germline, CDR1 is GTSNPN and CDR2 is SVGIG (reference sequence). The CDR3 is 15 residues long.

This rearrangement joins TRBV5-8 to TRBJ1-1; 9 bases line up with TRBD1. Germline trimming cut 2 bases from V and 11 bases from J; bases unmatched to any gene: 4. Germline V gene lookup returns CDR1 SGHTS and CDR2 YDEGEE. The CDR3 contains 12 residues. The DNA of the CDR3 is TGTGCCAGCAGCTTAAGGGGGACAGGGGCTTTCTTT. Its translation is CASSLRGTGAFF.

This clonotype was detected once. The DNA of the CDR3 is TGTGCCAGTAGGGGGACAGATAGCAATCAGCCCCAGCATTTT. Translated, it gives CASRGTDSNQPQHF. The gene calls are TRBV19 and TRBJ1-5; 7 positions agree with TRBD1. Germline trimming cut 6 bases from V and 0 bases from J; bases unmatched to any gene: 2. This CDR3 comprises 14 residues. From germline, CDR1 is LNHDA and CDR2 SQIVND (reference sequence).

This sequence joins TRBV6-2 or TRBV6-3 and TRBJ2-7, with 7 nucleotides matching TRBD2. The germline CDR1 and CDR2 sequences are MNHEY and SVGEGT. CDR3 size: 15 residues. V lost 1 base to trimming and J lost 3 bases; unmatched junction nucleotides: 6. This chain's CDR3 is CASSYLGLSFYEQYF. DNA for the CDR3: TGTGCCAGCAGTTACTTGGGACTATCCTTCTACGAGCAGTACTTC.

The sample holds a few counts of this clonotype. This chain uses TRBV20-1 with TRBJ2-3, with D hard to call. From germline, CDR1 is DFQATT and CDR2 SNEGSKA (reference sequence). V dropped 2 bases and J dropped 7 bases, with 13 bases sitting between them. The length of the CDR3 is 13 residues. The CDR3 is CSARTNSENTQYF. The DNA of the CDR3 is TGCAGTGCTAGAACAAACTCGGAAAATACGCAGTATTTT.

The V call is TRBV3-1, the J call TRBJ2-3; D not certain. Between the trimmed V and J ends, which lost 5 bases and 4 bases, there was a span of 7 bases. Per the germline V gene, CDR1 is LGHDT and CDR2 is YNNKEL (reference sequence). This CDR3 comprises 12 residues. The CDR3, as DNA: TGTGCCAGCAGCAACCGAGCAGATACGCAGTATTTT. It encodes CASSNRADTQYF.

This clonotype was detected only a few times. The CDR3 bases are TGTGCCACCAGTGAGTTCGGTGACATTCAGTACTTC. It is translated as CATSEFGDIQYF. The V call is TRBV24-1, the J call TRBJ2-4, with D unclear. Germline loops: CDR1 KGHDR, CDR2 SFDVKD. Between the trimmed V and J ends, which lost 4 bases and 8 bases, there was a span of 8 bases. The CDR3 contains 12 residues.

This rearrangement joins TRBV6-1 to TRBJ2-1; D is ambiguous. This CDR3 is built from 12 residues. The ends were cut back, 5 bases at V and 8 bases at J, with 10 bases in the middle. Germline loops: CDR1 MNHNS, CDR2 SASEGT. The CDR3 spells CASSPRVDEQFF. For the CDR3, the DNA is TGTGCCAGCAGTCCACGGGTGGATGAGCAGTTCTTC.

The CDR3 DNA sequence: TGTGCCAGCAGTGAAAATCGTCACACCGCAAGCAACGAGCAGTACTTC. Translated: CASSENRHTASNEQYF. The V and J genes are TRBV25-1 and TRBJ2-1; D gene unclear. The end of the DNA fits TRBJ2-7 better, so the J call may be wrong. Germline V gene data show CDR1 as MGHDK and CDR2 as SYGVNS. The CDR3 is 16 residues long.